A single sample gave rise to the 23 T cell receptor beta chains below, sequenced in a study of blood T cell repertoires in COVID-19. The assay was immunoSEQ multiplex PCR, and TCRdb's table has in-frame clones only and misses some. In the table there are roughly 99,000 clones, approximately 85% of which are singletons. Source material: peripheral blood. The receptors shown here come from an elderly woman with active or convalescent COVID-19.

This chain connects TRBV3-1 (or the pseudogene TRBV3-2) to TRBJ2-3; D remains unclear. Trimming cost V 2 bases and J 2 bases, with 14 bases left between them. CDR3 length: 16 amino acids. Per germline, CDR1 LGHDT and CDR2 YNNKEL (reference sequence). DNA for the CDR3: TGTGCCAGCAGCCAATTCTTATCACAGATCACAGATACGCAGTATTTT. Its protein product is CASSQFLSQITDTQYF.

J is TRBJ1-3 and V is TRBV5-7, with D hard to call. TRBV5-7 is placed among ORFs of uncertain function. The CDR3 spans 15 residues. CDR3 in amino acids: CARHELVHSGNTIYF. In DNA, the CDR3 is TGTGCTCGTCACGAGTTGGTGCACTCTGGAAACACCATATATTTT.

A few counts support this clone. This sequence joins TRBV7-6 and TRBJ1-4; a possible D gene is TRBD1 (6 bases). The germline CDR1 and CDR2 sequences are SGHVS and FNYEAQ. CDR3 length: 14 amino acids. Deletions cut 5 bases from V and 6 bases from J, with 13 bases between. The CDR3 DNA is TGTGCCAGCAGCCGGACAGACTTCGATGAAAAACTGTTTTTT. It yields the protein CASSRTDFDEKLFF.

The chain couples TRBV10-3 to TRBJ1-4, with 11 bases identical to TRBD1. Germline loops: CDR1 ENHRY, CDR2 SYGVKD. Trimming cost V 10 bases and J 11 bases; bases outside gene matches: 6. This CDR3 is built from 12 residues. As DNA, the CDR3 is TGTGCCACCGGACAGGGGGCAGAGAAACTGTTTTTT. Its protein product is CATGQGAEKLFF.

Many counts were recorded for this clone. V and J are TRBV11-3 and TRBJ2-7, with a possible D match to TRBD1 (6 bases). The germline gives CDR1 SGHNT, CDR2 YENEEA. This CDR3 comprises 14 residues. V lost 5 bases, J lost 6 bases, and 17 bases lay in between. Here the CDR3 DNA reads TGTGCCAGCAGCCCACAGGGAGATGTTGGCGAGCAGTACTTC. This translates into CASSPQGDVGEQYF.

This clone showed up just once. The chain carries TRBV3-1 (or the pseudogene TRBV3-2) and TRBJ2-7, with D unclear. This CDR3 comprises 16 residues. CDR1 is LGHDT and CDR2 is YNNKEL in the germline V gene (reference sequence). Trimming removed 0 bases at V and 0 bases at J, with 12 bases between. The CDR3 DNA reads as TGTGCCAGCAGCCAAGATCTTGGCCTTCGCTCCTACGAGCAGTACTTC. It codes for CASSQDLGLRSYEQYF.

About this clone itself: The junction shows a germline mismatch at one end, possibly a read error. The DNA for the CDR3 is TGTGCCAGCAGCGTAACTAGCGGGAGGGTTAATGAGCAGTTCTTC. Protein sequence: CASSVTSGRVNEQFF. The chain is built from TRBV7-3 and TRBJ2-1; 13 bases fit TRBD2. The CDR3 runs 15 residues. Germline V lookup: CDR1 SGHTA, CDR2 FQGTGA.

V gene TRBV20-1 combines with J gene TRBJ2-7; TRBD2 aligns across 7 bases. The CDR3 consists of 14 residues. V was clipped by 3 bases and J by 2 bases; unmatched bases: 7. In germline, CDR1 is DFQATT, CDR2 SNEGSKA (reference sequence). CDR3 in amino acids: CSASSGRGAYEQYF. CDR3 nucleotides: TGCAGTGCTAGTTCAGGGAGGGGTGCCTACGAGCAGTACTTC.

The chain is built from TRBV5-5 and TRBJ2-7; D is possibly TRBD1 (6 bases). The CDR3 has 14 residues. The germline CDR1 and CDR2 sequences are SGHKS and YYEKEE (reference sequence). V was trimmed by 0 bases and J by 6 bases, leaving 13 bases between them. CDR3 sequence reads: CASSLARGIAEQYF. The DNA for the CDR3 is TGTGCCAGCAGCTTGGCCAGGGGAATCGCCGAGCAGTACTTC.

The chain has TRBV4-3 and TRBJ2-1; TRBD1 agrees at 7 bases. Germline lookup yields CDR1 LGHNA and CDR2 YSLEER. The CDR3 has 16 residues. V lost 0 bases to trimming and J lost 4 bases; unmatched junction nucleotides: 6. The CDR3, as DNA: TGCGCCAGCAGCCAAGATCCTTACAGGGGTTACAATGAGCAGTTCTTC. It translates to CASSQDPYRGYNEQFF.

CDR3 coding DNA: TGTGCCAGCTCACCGCTAGCGGCCTCCTACAATGAGCAGTTCTTC. This gives the protein CASSPLAASYNEQFF. V is TRBV18 and J is TRBJ2-1; 7 bases align to TRBD2. Germline lookup yields CDR1 KGHSH and CDR2 LQKENI. V lost 3 bases, J lost 0 bases, and 2 bases stayed unmatched. This CDR3 region has 15 residues.

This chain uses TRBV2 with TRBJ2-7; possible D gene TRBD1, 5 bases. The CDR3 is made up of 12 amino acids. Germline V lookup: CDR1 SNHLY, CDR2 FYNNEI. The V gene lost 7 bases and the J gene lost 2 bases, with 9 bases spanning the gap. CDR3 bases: TGTGCCAGCAAGCCCAGGGCCTACGAGCAGTACTTC. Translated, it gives CASKPRAYEQYF.

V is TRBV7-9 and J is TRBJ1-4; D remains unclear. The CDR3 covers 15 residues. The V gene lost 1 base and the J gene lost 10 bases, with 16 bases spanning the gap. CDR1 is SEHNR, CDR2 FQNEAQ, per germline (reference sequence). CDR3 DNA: TGTGCCAGCAGCTTAGGTTCGGTGAAAGGAGGAAAACTGTTTTTT. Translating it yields CASSLGSVKGGKLFF. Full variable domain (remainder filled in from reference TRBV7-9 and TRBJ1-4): DTGVSQNPRHKITKRGQNVTFRCDPISEHNRLYWYRQTLGQGPEFLTYFQNEAQLEKSRLLSDRFSAERPKGSFSTLEIQRTEQGDSAMYLCASSLGSVKGGKLFFGSGTQLSVL.

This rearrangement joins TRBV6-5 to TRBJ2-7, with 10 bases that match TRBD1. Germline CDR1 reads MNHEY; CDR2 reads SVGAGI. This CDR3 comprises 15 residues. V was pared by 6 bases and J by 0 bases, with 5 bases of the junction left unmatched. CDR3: CASSGRQGASYEQYF. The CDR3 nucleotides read TGTGCCAGCAGCGGTCGACAGGGGGCCTCCTACGAGCAGTACTTC.

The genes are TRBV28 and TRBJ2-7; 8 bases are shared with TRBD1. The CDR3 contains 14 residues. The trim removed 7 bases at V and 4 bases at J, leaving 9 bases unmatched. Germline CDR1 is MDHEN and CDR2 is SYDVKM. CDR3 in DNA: TGTGCCAGCACCCCGGGACAGGCGATATACGAGCAGTACTTC. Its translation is CASTPGQAIYEQYF.

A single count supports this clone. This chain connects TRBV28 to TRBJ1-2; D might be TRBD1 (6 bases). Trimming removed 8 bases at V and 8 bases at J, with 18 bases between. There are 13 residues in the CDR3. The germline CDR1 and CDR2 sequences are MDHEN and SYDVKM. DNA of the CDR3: TGTGCCAGCGGGTACTCTACAGGGTACGGCTACACCTTC. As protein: CASGYSTGYGYTF.

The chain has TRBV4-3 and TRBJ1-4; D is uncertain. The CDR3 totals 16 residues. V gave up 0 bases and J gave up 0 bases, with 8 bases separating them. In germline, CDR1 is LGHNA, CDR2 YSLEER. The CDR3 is CASSQDWGATNEKLFF. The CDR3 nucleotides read TGCGCCAGCAGCCAAGATTGGGGAGCAACTAATGAAAAACTGTTTTTT.

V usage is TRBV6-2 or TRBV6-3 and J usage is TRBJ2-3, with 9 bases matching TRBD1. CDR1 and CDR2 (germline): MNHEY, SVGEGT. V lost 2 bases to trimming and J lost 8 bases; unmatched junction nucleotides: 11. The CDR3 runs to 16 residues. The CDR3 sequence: CASSYGGTGGGGTQYF. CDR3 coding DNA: TGTGCCAGCAGTTACGGCGGCACAGGGGGCGGTGGTACGCAGTATTTT.

CDR3 protein: CASSPGQGREQYF. DNA of the CDR3: TGCGCCAGCAGCCCTGGGCAGGGTAGGGAGCAGTACTTC. This chain connects TRBV5-1 to TRBJ2-7, with a weak D call TRBD1 (5 bases). The CDR3 consists of 13 residues. Germline lookup yields CDR1 SGHRS and CDR2 YFSETQ. Trimming shortened V by 4 bases and J by 7 bases, and 15 bases separated the two germline ends.

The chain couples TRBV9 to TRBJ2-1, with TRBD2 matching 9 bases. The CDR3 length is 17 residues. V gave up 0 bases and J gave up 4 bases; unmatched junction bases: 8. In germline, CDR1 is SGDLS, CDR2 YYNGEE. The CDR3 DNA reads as TGTGCCAGCAGCGTAGGCGGGGCTAGCGGGAATTACAATGAGCAGTTCTTC. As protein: CASSVGGASGNYNEQFF.

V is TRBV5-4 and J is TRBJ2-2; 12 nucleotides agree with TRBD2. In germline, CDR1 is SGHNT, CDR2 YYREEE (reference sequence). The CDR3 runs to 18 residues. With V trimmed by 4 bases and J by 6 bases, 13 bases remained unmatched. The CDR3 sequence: CASSPRLAGGRGAGELFF. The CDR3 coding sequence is TGTGCCAGCAGCCCTCGGCTAGCGGGAGGGAGAGGTGCCGGGGAGCTGTTTTTT.

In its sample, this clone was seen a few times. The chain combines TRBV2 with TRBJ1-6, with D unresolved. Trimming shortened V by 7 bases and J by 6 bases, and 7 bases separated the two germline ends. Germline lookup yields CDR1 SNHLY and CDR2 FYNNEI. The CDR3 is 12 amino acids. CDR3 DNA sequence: TGTGCCAGCACGATGGCTAATTCACCCCTCCACTTT. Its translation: CASTMANSPLHF. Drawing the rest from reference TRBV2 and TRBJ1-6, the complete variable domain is EPEVTQTPSHQVTQMGQEVILRCVPISNHLYFYWYRQILGQKVEFLVSFYNNEISEKSEIFDDQFSVERPDGSNFTLKIRSTKLEDSAMYFCASTMANSPLHFGNGTRLTVT.

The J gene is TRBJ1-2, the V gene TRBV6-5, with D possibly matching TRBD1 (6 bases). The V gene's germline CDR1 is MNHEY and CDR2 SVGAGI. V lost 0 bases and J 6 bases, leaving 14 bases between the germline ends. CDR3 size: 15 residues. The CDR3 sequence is CASSYSQGQPDGYTF. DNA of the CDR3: TGTGCCAGCAGTTACTCTCAGGGGCAACCCGATGGCTACACCTTC.